Listed below are T cell receptor beta chains from one sample, sequenced in a study of blood T cell repertoires in COVID-19. Data came from immunoSEQ multiplex PCR; TCRdb stores just in-frame clones and leaves some out. The sample carries 25,000 or so clones, 65% to 90% recorded once. The material sequenced was peripheral blood. Source of these receptors: a man in his 70s with active COVID-19. The CDR3 runs from the conserved cysteine through the conserved F or W. The order of the fields is CDR3 DNA, CDR3 protein, clone size, D gene, V gene, J gene. The D gene is left open where the match is weak. Not every row has a clone size; where given, it reads once, few, many or a size class.

cdr3_nt: TGCGCCAGCAGGGCGGGAGGTTCGGCCGGGGAGCTGTTTTTT
cdr3_aa: CASRAGGSAGELFF
clone_size: NA
d_call: TRBD2
v_call: TRBV5-1
j_call: TRBJ2-2

cdr3_nt: TGTGCCAGCAGCCATTTTCGGGGGGCTAACCCCTACGAGCAGTACTTC
cdr3_aa: CASSHFRGANPYEQYF
clone_size: few
d_call: NA
v_call: TRBV14
j_call: TRBJ2-7

cdr3_nt: TGTGCCAGCTCACCGAACAAGAATCAGCCCCAGCATTTT
cdr3_aa: CASSPNKNQPQHF
clone_size: NA
d_call: NA
v_call: TRBV18
j_call: TRBJ1-5

cdr3_nt: TGTGCCAGCAGCCAGGGACTATCAACAGATACGCAGTATTTT
cdr3_aa: CASSQGLSTDTQYF
clone_size: NA
d_call: TRBD2
v_call: TRBV7-3
j_call: TRBJ2-3

cdr3_nt: TGTGCCAGCAGCCCAGGGGGTGGCAATCAGCCCCAGCATTTT
cdr3_aa: CASSPGGGNQPQHF
clone_size: NA
d_call: TRBD1
v_call: TRBV6-6
j_call: TRBJ1-5

cdr3_nt: TGTGCCAGCTCACCCGGACAGGGAGGATCCTATGGCTACACCTTC
cdr3_aa: CASSPGQGGSYGYTF
clone_size: NA
d_call: TRBD1
v_call: TRBV18
j_call: TRBJ1-2

cdr3_nt: TGCGCCAGCAGCCCATCCCCCGGGAAGGGAGAGACCCAGTACTTC
cdr3_aa: CASSPSPGKGETQYF
clone_size: few
d_call: NA
v_call: TRBV5-1
j_call: TRBJ2-5

cdr3_nt: TGTGCCAGCACCCCACGGGGGACCTCCTACGAGCAGTACTTC
cdr3_aa: CASTPRGTSYEQYF
clone_size: NA
d_call: NA
v_call: TRBV6-5
j_call: TRBJ2-7

cdr3_nt: TGTGCCAGCAGTTTCACCCGAGGGAACACTGAAGCTTTCTTT
cdr3_aa: CASSFTRGNTEAFF
clone_size: few
d_call: NA
v_call: TRBV28
j_call: TRBJ1-1

cdr3_nt: TGTGCCAGCAGCCCCGGACAGGGGGGCTACGAGCAGTACTTC
cdr3_aa: CASSPGQGGYEQYF
clone_size: NA
d_call: TRBD1
v_call: TRBV3-1/TRBV3-2
j_call: TRBJ2-7